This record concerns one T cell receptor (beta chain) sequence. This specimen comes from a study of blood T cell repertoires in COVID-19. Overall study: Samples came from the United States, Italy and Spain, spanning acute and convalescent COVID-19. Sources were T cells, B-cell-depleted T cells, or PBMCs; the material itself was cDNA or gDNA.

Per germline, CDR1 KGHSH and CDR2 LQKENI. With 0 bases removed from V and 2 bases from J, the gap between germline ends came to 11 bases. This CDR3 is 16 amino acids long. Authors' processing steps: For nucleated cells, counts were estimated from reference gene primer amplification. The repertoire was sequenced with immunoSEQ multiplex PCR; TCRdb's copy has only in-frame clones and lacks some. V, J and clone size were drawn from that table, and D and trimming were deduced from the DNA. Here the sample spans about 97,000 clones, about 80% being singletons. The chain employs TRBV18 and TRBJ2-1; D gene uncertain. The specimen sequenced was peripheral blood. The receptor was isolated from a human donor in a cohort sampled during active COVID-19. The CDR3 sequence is CASSPPWNSPYNEQFF. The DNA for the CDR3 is TGTGCCAGCTCACCACCCTGGAATAGCCCCTACAATGAGCAGTTCTTC.